The subject of this entry is one T cell receptor (beta chain). Only a few counts were recorded for this clonotype. The target of this receptor is not known. No much larger clone exists at a distance of one base, and base qualities are not known. The sample's time point label is to be understood as: patch test 3, about 24 weeks after DPC sensitization. Per the publication, the treatment or condition label means: therapeutic diphenylcyclopropenone sensitization with weekly scalp DPC. Blood at each patch-test visit was drawn before the patch test was applied. To be eligible, patients had to be aged 18 to 70, diagnosed with alopecia and judged suitable for DPC therapy, while pregnant patients were excluded. Total RNA was isolated from unfractionated whole blood collected in Tempus Blood RNA tubes. Libraries were prepared through RACE. The listed sequencing device is NextSeq 500. During library preparation, unique molecular identifiers were attached to individual cDNA molecules so that TCRs could be counted in a quantitative, reproducible way. Both TCR alpha and TCR beta chains were sequenced from each blood RNA sample. Under the source paper's analysis protocol: Samples had a median of 95,638 TCRs, with a range from roughly 20,000 to 690,600. The Decombinator software suite was used to annotate V, J and CDR3 in the TCR reads. To make PS versus PT1 abundance plots, every sample was subsampled to the same number of TCRs (28,000). Expanded TCRs were defined as absent before sensitization and observed at least eight times at the 2-week time point. TCRdb applied fastp at Q25 and MiXCR to the public reads, then kept only in-frame beta chains. Rows merge per CDR3 protein into single entries with the most common DNA and genes. TCRdb's processing, not the authors' own work, is the source of the V and J calls. Counted in this sample were over 75,000 distinct CDR3 sequences; roughly 11% of them appeared once. 1% to 1.2% of the sample is taken by the ten largest.

The CDR3 numbers 14 residues from cysteine through phenylalanine. The retained sequence is limited to the CDR3, 42 bases, with the frame set at the first base. CDR1 and CDR2, looked up from the germline V gene, are MNHNS and SASEGT. Trimming removed 2 bases from V and 5 bases from J, leaving 13 bases between the germline ends. The record originates from a study of human T cells and chemical hapten exposure (dated by TCRdb to about 2021). Background for the entire study: For sensitization, 2% DPC in acetone was applied to a 2 cm by 2 cm area of upper inner arm skin. Throughout the roughly 24-week study period, patients were also given weekly therapeutic DPC doses on the scalp. Patch testing was done on the upper back using Finn chambers containing 0.01% DPC, and results were scored after 6 days according to International Contact Dermatitis Research Group standards. Alopecia areata with under or over 50% scalp involvement, alopecia totalis and alopecia universalis were represented in the patient cohort, which was mostly female. Libraries were combined into a pool for sequencing, and differences in TCR yield between samples came mainly from small differences in library volumes within the pool. In alopecia patients, the study followed how the peripheral blood TCR repertoire changed in vivo over primary and secondary sensitization to diphenylcyclopropenone (DPC), a hapten. Blood samples were taken from patients before sensitization (week 0) and at 2, 6 and about 24 weeks after DPC sensitization. Nearly 30 alopecia patients provided blood for TCR sequencing at one to four time points (pre-sensitization, 2, 6 and 24 weeks).

Overall study results and their limits: Repeated subsampling changed both the strength of the expansion versus patch-test correlation and the threshold at which the correlation became significant. The number of PT1 expanded TCRs positively correlated with patch test score, significant at thresholds 8, 16 and 32 but not 4. Because every patient had alopecia, a presumed autoimmune disease, the patients' immune response might differ from that of healthy individuals. Significantly more large CDR3 similarity clusters were formed by expanded TCRs than by pre-sensitization or healthy control sets, consistent with antigen-driven responses. DPC sensitization did not change how many TCRs were above 1 in 1000 frequency, and no evidence was found of alterations in global repertoire structure.

Rearrangement joined TRBV6-1 to TRBJ2-7; TRBD1 is a possible D gene, resting on 5 matching bases. This receptor was identified in a woman aged 25 to 39 with alopecia areata. Some clones in this sample may be carry-over from other donors' samples. This specimen consisted of whole blood, obtained in connection with sensitization to the hapten diphenylcyclopropenone (DPC). CDR3 reads: CASSELVTRDEQYF. The DNA sequence is as follows: TGTGCCAGCAGTGAATTAGTCACCAGGGACGAGCAGTACTTC.